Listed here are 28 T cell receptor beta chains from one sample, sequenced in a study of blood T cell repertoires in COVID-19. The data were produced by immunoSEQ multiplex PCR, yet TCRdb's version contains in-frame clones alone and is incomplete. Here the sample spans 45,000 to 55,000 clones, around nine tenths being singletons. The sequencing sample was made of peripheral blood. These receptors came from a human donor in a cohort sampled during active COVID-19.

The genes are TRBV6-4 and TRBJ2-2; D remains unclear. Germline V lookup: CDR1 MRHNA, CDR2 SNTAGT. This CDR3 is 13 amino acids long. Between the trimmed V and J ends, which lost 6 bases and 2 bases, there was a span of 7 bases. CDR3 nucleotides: TGTGCCAGCAGCCCCTTTAACACCGGGGAGCTGTTTTTT. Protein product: CASSPFNTGELFF.

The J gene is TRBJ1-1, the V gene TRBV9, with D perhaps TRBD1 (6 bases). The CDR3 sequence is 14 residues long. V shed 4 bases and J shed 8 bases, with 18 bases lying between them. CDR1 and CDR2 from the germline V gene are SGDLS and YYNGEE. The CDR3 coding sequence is TGTGCCAGCAGCCCAAGGACAGACCTTAACGAAGCTTTCTTT. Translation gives CASSPRTDLNEAFF.

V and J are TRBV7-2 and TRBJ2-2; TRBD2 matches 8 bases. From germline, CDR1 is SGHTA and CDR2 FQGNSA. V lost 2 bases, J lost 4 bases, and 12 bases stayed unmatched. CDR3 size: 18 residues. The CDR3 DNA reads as TGTGCCAGCAGCTTATCCGACGGGGGGGGTTTGCGCACCGGGGAGCTGTTTTTT. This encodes CASSLSDGGGLRTGELFF.

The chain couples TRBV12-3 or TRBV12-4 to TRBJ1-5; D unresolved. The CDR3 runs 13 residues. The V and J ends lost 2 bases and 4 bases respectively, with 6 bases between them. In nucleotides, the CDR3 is TGTGCCAGCAGTTTATTCCAGAATCAGCCCCAGCATTTT. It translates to CASSLFQNQPQHF.

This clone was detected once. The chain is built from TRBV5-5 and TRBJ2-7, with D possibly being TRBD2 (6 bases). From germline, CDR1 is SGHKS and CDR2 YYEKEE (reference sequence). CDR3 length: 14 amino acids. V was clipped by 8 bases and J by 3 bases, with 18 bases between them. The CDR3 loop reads CASTSSVGLYEQYF. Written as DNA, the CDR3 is TGTGCCAGTACGTCTAGCGTCGGTCTCTACGAGCAGTACTTC.

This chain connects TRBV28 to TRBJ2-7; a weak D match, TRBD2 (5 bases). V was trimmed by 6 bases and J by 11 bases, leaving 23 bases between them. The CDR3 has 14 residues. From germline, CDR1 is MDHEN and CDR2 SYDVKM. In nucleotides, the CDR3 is TGTGCCAGCAGCCCTCCCCGTGAGAGGACTCGAAAGTACTTC. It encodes CASSPPRERTRKYF.

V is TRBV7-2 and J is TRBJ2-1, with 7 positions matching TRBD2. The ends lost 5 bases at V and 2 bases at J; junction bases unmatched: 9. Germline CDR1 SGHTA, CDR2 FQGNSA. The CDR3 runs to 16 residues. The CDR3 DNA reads TGTGCCAGCAGCCATCCGACTAGCAGCACCTACAATGAGCAGTTCTTC. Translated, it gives CASSHPTSSTYNEQFF.

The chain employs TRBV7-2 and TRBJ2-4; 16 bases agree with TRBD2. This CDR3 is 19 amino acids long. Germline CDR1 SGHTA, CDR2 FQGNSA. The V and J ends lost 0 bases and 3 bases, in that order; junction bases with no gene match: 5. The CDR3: CASSLASGLAGGLKNIQYF. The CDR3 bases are TGTGCCAGCAGCTTAGCTTCGGGACTAGCGGGGGGGCTCAAAAACATTCAGTACTTC.

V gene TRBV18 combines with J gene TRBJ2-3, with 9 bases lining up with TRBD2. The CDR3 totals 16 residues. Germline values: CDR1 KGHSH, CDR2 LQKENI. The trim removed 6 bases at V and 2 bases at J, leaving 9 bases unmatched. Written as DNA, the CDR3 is TGTGCCAGCTCCCCGGGCGGCGGGGGGGCCACAGATACGCAGTATTTT. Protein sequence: CASSPGGGGATDTQYF.

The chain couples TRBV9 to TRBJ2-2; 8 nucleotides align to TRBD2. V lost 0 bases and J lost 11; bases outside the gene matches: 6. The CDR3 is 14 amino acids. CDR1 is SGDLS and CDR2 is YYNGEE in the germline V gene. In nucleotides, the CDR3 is TGTGCCAGCAGCGTAGTTACTAGCGGTGGTGAGCTGTTTTTT. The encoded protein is CASSVVTSGGELFF.

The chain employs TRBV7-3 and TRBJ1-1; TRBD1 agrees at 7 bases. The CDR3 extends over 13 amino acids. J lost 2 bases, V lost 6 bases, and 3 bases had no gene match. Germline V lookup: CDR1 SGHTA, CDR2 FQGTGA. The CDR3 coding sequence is TGTGCCAGCAGACAGGGGAGAAACACTGAAGCTTTCTTT. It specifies CASRQGRNTEAFF. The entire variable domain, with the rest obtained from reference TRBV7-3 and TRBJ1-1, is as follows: GAGVSQTPSNKVTEKGKYVELRCDPISGHTALYWYRQSLGQGPEFLIYFQGTGAADDSGLPNDRFFAVRPEGSVSTLKIQRTERGDSAVYLCASRQGRNTEAFFGQGTRLTVV.

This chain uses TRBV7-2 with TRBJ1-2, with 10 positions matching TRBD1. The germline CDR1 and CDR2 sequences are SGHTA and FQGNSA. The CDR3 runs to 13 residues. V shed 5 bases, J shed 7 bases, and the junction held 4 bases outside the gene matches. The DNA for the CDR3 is TGTGCCAGCAGCAAGGACAGGGGGGCTGGCTACACCTTC. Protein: CASSKDRGAGYTF.

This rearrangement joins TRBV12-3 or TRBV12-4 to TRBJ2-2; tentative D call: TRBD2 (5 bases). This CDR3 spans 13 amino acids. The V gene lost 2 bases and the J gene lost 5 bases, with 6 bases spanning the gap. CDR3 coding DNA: TGTGCCAGCAGTTTAAGGACTACCGGGGAGCTGTTTTTT. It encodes CASSLRTTGELFF.

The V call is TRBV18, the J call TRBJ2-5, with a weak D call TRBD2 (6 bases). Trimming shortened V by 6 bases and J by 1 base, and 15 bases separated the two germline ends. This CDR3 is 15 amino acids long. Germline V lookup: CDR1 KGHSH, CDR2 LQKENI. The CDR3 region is CASSPQQRAQETQYF. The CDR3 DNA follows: TGTGCCAGCTCGCCCCAACAGCGGGCCCAAGAGACCCAGTACTTC.

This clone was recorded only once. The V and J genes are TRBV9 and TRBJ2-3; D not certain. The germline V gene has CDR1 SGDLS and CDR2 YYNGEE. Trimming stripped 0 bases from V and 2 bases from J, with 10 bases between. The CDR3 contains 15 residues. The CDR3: CASSVAPTYTDTQYF. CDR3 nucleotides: TGTGCCAGCAGCGTAGCTCCCACTTACACAGATACGCAGTATTTT. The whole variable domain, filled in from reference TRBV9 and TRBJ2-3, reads DSGVTQTPKHLITATGQRVTLRCSPRSGDLSVYWYQQSLDQGLQFLIQYYNGEERAKGNILERFSAQQFPDLHSELNLSSLELGDSALYFCASSVAPTYTDTQYFGPGTRLTVL.

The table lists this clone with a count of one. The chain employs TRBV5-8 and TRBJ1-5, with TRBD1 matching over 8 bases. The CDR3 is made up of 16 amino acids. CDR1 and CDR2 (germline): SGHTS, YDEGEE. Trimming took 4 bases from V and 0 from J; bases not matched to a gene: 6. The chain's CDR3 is CASSPGTGHSNQPQHF. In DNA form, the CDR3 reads TGTGCCAGCAGCCCCGGGACAGGCCATAGCAATCAGCCCCAGCATTTT.

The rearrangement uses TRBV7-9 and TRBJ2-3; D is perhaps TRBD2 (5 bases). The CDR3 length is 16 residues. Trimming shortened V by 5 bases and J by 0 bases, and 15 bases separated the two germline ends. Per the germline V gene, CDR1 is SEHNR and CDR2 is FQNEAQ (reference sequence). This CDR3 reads CASSLTRRTSTDTQYF. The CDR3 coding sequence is TGTGCCAGCAGCCTCACTAGGAGAACTAGCACAGATACGCAGTATTTT.

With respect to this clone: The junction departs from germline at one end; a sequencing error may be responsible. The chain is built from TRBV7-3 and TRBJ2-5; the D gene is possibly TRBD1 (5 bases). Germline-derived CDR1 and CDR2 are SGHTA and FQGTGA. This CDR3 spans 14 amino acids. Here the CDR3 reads CASSPTGSQETQYF. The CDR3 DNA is TGTGCCAGCAGCCCTACAGGCTCCCAAGAAACCCAGTACTTC.

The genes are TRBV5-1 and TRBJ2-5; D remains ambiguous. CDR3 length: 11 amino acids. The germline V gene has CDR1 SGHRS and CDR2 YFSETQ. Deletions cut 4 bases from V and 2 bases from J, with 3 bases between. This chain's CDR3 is CASSQQETQYF. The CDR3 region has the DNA TGCGCCAGCAGCCAGCAAGAGACCCAGTACTTC.

The CDR3 nucleotides are TGTGCCAGCAGCTTAGAGTTCGGTGAGCAGTACTTC. This translates into CASSLEFGEQYF. The chain carries TRBV7-8 and TRBJ2-7; D is unclear. Germline V gene sequence: CDR1 SGHVS, CDR2 FQNEAQ. The CDR3 consists of 12 residues. The V end lost 1 base, the J end lost 7 bases, and 8 bases lay between the germline ends.

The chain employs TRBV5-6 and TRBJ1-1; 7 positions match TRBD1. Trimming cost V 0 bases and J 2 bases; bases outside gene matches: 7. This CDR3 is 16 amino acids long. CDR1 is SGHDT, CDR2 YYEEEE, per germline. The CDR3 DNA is TGTGCCAGCAGCTTGGATGGGACAGTGAGAAACACTGAAGCTTTCTTT. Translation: CASSLDGTVRNTEAFF.

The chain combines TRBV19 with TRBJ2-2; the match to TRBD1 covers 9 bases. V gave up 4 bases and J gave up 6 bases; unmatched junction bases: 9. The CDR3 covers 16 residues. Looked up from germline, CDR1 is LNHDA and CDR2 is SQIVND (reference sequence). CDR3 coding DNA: TGTGCCAGTAGTAAGACAGGGGGAAGCTACGCCGGGGAGCTGTTTTTT. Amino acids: CASSKTGGSYAGELFF.

DNA for the CDR3: TGTGCCAGCAGGATGGGGGCAGCTTATAGCAATCAGCCCCAGCATTTT. Amino acids: CASRMGAAYSNQPQHF. V and J are TRBV2 and TRBJ1-5; D perhaps matches TRBD1 (6 bases). CDR3 length: 16 residues. Germline V gives CDR1 SNHLY, CDR2 FYNNEI. The V gene lost 6 bases and the J gene lost 0 bases, with 15 bases spanning the gap.

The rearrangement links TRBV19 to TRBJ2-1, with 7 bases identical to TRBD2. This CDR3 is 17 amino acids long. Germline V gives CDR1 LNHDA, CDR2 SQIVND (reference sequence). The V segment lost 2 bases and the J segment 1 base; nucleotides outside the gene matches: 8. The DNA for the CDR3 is TGTGCCAGTAGTATAAGGACTAGAGGGTTATCCTACAATGAGCAGTTCTTC. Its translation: CASSIRTRGLSYNEQFF.

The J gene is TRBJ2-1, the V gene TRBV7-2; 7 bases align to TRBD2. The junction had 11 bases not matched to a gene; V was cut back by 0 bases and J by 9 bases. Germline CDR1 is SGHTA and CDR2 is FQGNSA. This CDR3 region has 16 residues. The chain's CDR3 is CASSLAIPQRGSEQFF. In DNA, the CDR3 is TGTGCCAGCAGCTTAGCAATCCCACAGCGGGGCAGTGAGCAGTTCTTC.

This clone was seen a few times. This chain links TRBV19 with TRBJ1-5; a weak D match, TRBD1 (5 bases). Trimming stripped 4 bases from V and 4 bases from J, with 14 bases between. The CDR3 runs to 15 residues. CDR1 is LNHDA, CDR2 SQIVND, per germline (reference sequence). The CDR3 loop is CASSTAGRRNQPQHF. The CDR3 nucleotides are TGTGCCAGTAGTACGGCGGGGCGGAGGAATCAGCCCCAGCATTTT.

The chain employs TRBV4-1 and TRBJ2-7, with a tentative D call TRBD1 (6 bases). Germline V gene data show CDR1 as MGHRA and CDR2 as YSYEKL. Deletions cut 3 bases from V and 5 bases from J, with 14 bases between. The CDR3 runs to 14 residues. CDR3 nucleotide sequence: TGCGCCAGCAGCCAGCCAACAGGGATCCACGAGCAGTACTTC. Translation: CASSQPTGIHEQYF.

Here the CDR3 reads CASSQNSFNQPQHF. The CDR3 DNA follows: TGTGCCAGCAGCCAGAACAGCTTCAATCAGCCCCAGCATTTT. This chain joins TRBV3-1 (or the pseudogene TRBV3-2) and TRBJ1-5; D is uncertain. The germline gives CDR1 LGHDT, CDR2 YNNKEL (reference sequence). Trimming took off 3 bases at V and 3 bases at J, with 9 bases between the two ends. The CDR3 totals 14 residues.